The table lists the clone carrying this TCR beta chain with many counts. Its antigen remains unknown. TCRdb analysed the reads with MiXCR anew, one entry per CDR3 protein. The data show more than 250,000 distinct CDR3 sequences, about an eighth seen once. The sample originates from a study of T cell repertoires in cytomegalovirus infection. About the research overall: Matching HLA type and CMV infection were both indicated by public TCR beta signatures.

Germline CDR1 reads SGHVS; CDR2 reads FNYEAQ. V lost 5 bases to trimming and J lost 4 bases, with 14 bases between them. The length of the CDR3 is 14 residues. Overall study findings and caveats: The ex vivo response showed dominance by HLA-C-restricted CMV-specific TCR beta clonotypes. Cumulated frequencies of public TCR beta families served to identify carriers of CMV plus the relevant HLA.

Sequenced sample: PBMCs. This clonotype was sampled from a human donor in good health (CMV status not recorded). Some clones in this sample may be carry-over from other donors' samples. The V and J genes are TRBV7-6 and TRBJ1-1; the D is unclear. This CDR3 is CASSPPGLVTEAFF. CDR3 in DNA: TGTGCCAGCAGCCCCCCCGGACTTGTCACTGAAGCTTTCTTT.